This T cell receptor beta chain originates from a study of blood T cell repertoires in COVID-19. Overall study context: Spain, Italy and the United States supplied samples that represented acute and convalescent COVID-19.

Germline CDR1 is SGHTA and CDR2 is FQGNSA. CDR3 size: 14 residues. V was pared by 5 bases and J by 7 bases, with 18 bases between. Per the study methods: Estimated nucleated cell counts came from reference gene primer amplification. Measured with immunoSEQ multiplex PCR; TCRdb has only the in-frame clones, and not every one. The V and J calls and clone size come from that table; D and trimming were worked out from the DNA. In the table there are about 48,000 clones, roughly 88% of which are singletons. The chain links TRBV7-2 to TRBJ2-7, with D tentatively TRBD1 (8 bases). The material sequenced was peripheral blood. The receptor's source is a human donor in a cohort sampled during active COVID-19. The donor label of this sample is uncertain. CDR3 sequence reads: CASSPGQGGREQYF. For the CDR3, the DNA is TGTGCCAGCAGCCCTGGACAGGGAGGGAGAGAGCAGTACTTC.